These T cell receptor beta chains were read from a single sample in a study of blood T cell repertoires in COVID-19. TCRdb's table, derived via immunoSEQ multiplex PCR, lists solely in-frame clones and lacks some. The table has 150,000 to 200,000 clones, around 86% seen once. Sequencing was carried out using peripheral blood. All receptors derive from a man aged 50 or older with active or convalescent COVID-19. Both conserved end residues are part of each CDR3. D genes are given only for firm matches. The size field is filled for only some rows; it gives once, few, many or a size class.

CDR3 protein: CASRARTEGRTEAFF; CDR3 DNA: TGTGCCAGCAGGGCTCGGACAGAGGGTAGAACTGAAGCTTTCTTT; clone size: NA; J gene: TRBJ1-1; V gene: TRBV6-5; D gene: NA
CDR3 protein: CASSPLDSLNEKLFF; CDR3 DNA: TGTGCCAGTAGTCCGTTGGACAGCCTTAATGAAAAACTGTTTTTT; clone size: NA; J gene: TRBJ1-4; V gene: TRBV19; D gene: NA
CDR3 protein: CASSPPVTGRGYTF; CDR3 DNA: TGTGCCAGCAGCCCCCCCGTGACAGGAAGAGGCTACACCTTC; clone size: NA; J gene: TRBJ1-2; V gene: TRBV5-6; D gene: NA
CDR3 protein: CASSPTDRERSPLHF; CDR3 DNA: TGTGCCAGTAGTCCAACTGACAGGGAGCGTTCACCCCTCCACTTT; clone size: many; J gene: TRBJ1-6; V gene: TRBV19; D gene: TRBD1
CDR3 protein: CASSLDRIGGYGYTF; CDR3 DNA: TGTGCCAGCAGCTTGGACAGGATAGGTGGCTATGGCTACACCTTC; clone size: NA; J gene: TRBJ1-2; V gene: TRBV5-4; D gene: NA
CDR3 protein: CAWSMGRGLESSNQPQHF; CDR3 DNA: TGTGCCTGGAGTATGGGCAGGGGGCTAGAGTCCAGCAATCAGCCCCAGCATTTT; clone size: NA; J gene: TRBJ1-5; V gene: TRBV30; D gene: TRBD1
CDR3 protein: CASGLQGVHSPLHF; CDR3 DNA: TGTGCCAGTGGATTACAGGGGGTCCATTCACCCCTCCACTTT; clone size: NA; J gene: TRBJ1-6; V gene: TRBV19; D gene: TRBD1
CDR3 protein: CASSWDRSQPQHF; CDR3 DNA: TGTGCCAGCAGCTGGGACAGAAGTCAGCCCCAGCATTTT; clone size: NA; J gene: TRBJ1-5; V gene: TRBV27; D gene: TRBD1
CDR3 protein: CASTQREHEQYF; CDR3 DNA: TGTGCCAGCACCCAACGAGAACACGAGCAGTACTTC; clone size: NA; J gene: TRBJ2-7; V gene: TRBV6-5; D gene: NA
CDR3 protein: CASSRPTGSGPYEQYF; CDR3 DNA: TGTGCCAGCAGTCGCCCGACAGGGAGCGGGCCCTACGAGCAGTACTTC; clone size: NA; J gene: TRBJ2-7; V gene: TRBV28; D gene: NA
CDR3 protein: CASRESGQGTYEQYF; CDR3 DNA: TGTGCCAGCAGGGAGAGTGGACAGGGGACCTACGAGCAGTACTTC; clone size: NA; J gene: TRBJ2-7; V gene: TRBV25-1; D gene: TRBD1
CDR3 protein: CATSDLRAGQYNEQFF; CDR3 DNA: TGTGCCACCAGTGATTTGCGAGCGGGGCAGTACAATGAGCAGTTCTTC; clone size: NA; J gene: TRBJ2-1; V gene: TRBV24-1; D gene: TRBD2
CDR3 protein: CAWSVQGSPGNTIYF; CDR3 DNA: TGTGCCTGGAGTGTACAGGGAAGCCCTGGAAACACCATATATTTT; clone size: few; J gene: TRBJ1-3; V gene: TRBV30; D gene: NA
CDR3 protein: CASSVLSASTDTQYF; CDR3 DNA: TGTGCCAGCAGTGTTTTGTCAGCGAGCACAGATACGCAGTATTTT; clone size: NA; J gene: TRBJ2-3; V gene: TRBV2; D gene: NA
CDR3 protein: CASSLLTRMNTEAFF; CDR3 DNA: TGTGCCAGCAGTTTATTGACTCGCATGAACACTGAAGCTTTCTTT; clone size: NA; J gene: TRBJ1-1; V gene: TRBV27; D gene: NA
CDR3 protein: CASSKVRGLGYTF; CDR3 DNA: TGTGCCAGCAGCAAAGTTAGGGGCCTGGGCTACACCTTC; clone size: NA; J gene: TRBJ1-2; V gene: TRBV21-1; D gene: NA
CDR3 protein: CAISGEREGNQPQHF; CDR3 DNA: TGTGCCATCAGTGGTGAAAGGGAGGGCAATCAGCCCCAGCATTTT; clone size: NA; J gene: TRBJ1-5; V gene: TRBV10-3; D gene: NA
CDR3 protein: CASSQWATATTGKGGYTF; CDR3 DNA: TGTGCCAGCAGCCAATGGGCCACCGCAACGACAGGGAAAGGCGGCTACACCTTC; clone size: NA; J gene: TRBJ1-2; V gene: TRBV16; D gene: TRBD1
CDR3 protein: CASSLAGASGNNEQFF; CDR3 DNA: TGCGCCAGCAGCTTGGCCGGGGCTAGCGGAAACAATGAGCAGTTCTTC; clone size: NA; J gene: TRBJ2-1; V gene: TRBV5-1; D gene: TRBD2
CDR3 protein: CASSLQPPNYGYTF; CDR3 DNA: TGTGCCAGCAGCCTACAGCCCCCCAACTATGGCTACACCTTC; clone size: NA; J gene: TRBJ1-2; V gene: TRBV6-5; D gene: NA
CDR3 protein: CASSEGQGVEQFF; CDR3 DNA: TGTGCCAGTAGTGAGGGACAGGGTGTTGAGCAGTTCTTC; clone size: NA; J gene: TRBJ2-1; V gene: TRBV19; D gene: TRBD1
CDR3 protein: CASSPPSGGRETQYF; CDR3 DNA: TGTGCCAGCTCACCACCGTCAGGGGGACGGGAGACCCAGTACTTC; clone size: few; J gene: TRBJ2-5; V gene: TRBV18; D gene: TRBD1
CDR3 protein: CASSRDRGNEQYF; CDR3 DNA: TGTGCCAGTAGTAGGGACAGGGGCAACGAGCAGTACTTC; clone size: NA; J gene: TRBJ2-7; V gene: TRBV19; D gene: TRBD1
CDR3 protein: CAWSPGGVGGYTF; CDR3 DNA: TGTGCCTGGAGCCCAGGGGGCGTGGGTGGCTACACCTTC; clone size: NA; J gene: TRBJ1-2; V gene: TRBV30; D gene: TRBD1
CDR3 protein: CASSLAGHHEQYF; CDR3 DNA: TGCGCCAGCAGCTTGGCGGGACACCACGAGCAGTACTTC; clone size: once; J gene: TRBJ2-7; V gene: TRBV5-1; D gene: NA
CDR3 protein: CASSPRTSTGELFF; CDR3 DNA: TGTGCCAGCAGCCCAAGGACTAGCACCGGGGAGCTGTTTTTT; clone size: NA; J gene: TRBJ2-2; V gene: TRBV11-2; D gene: TRBD2
CDR3 protein: CASRDSAGGGNEKLFF; CDR3 DNA: TGTGCCAGCAGAGACTCCGCAGGGGGCGGTAATGAAAAACTGTTTTTT; clone size: many; J gene: TRBJ1-4; V gene: TRBV28; D gene: TRBD1
CDR3 protein: CASIGGTEAFF; CDR3 DNA: TGTGCCAGCATCGGTGGTACTGAAGCTTTCTTT; clone size: NA; J gene: TRBJ1-1; V gene: TRBV2; D gene: NA
CDR3 protein: CASSWGEGMAFF; CDR3 DNA: TGTGCCAGCAGTTGGGGGGAGGGTATGGCTTTCTTT; clone size: NA; J gene: TRBJ1-1; V gene: TRBV28; D gene: NA